One and the same sample provided the 7 T cell receptor beta chains below, sequenced in a study of blood T cell repertoires in COVID-19. The data were produced by immunoSEQ multiplex PCR, yet TCRdb's version contains in-frame clones alone and is incomplete. The sample lists 140,000 to 150,000 clones; approximately 83% were seen once. Material for sequencing was peripheral blood. The receptors here all came from a woman aged 60-75 years with COVID-19, enrolled during active disease.

The genes are TRBV29-1 and TRBJ2-2, with 10 bases aligning to TRBD1. After removal of 4 bases from V and 2 bases from J, the junction contained 7 bases not matched to a gene. This CDR3 region has 16 residues. Germline-derived CDR1 and CDR2 are SQVTM and ANQGSEA. CDR3 DNA sequence: TGCAGCGTTGCAGGCGGGACAGGGGAAAACACCGGGGAGCTGTTTTTT. As protein: CSVAGGTGENTGELFF.

The gene calls are TRBV7-9 and TRBJ2-7; 10 nucleotides agree with TRBD1. The CDR3 is 15 amino acids. Trimming removed 1 base from V and 4 bases from J; junction bases left unmatched: 4. Germline-derived CDR1 and CDR2 are SEHNR and FQNEAQ (reference sequence). DNA of the CDR3: TGTGCCAGCAGCTTAGAGGGACAGGGGTTATACGAGCAGTACTTC. This encodes CASSLEGQGLYEQYF.

CDR3: CASSQENSLNQPQHF. The CDR3 nucleotides are TGCGCCAGCAGCCAAGAGAACAGTCTCAATCAGCCCCAGCATTTT. V is TRBV4-3 and J is TRBJ1-5; D uncertain. The CDR3 is 15 residues long. V was pared by 0 bases and J by 3 bases, with 9 bases between. Germline-derived CDR1 and CDR2 are LGHNA and YSLEER.

The V gene is TRBV6-4, the J gene TRBJ1-6, with 8 bases matching TRBD1. The trim removed 6 bases at V and 8 bases at J, leaving 3 bases unmatched. In germline, CDR1 is MRHNA, CDR2 SNTAGT. CDR3 size: 13 residues. DNA for the CDR3: TGTGCCAGCAGCACGGACAGGGATTCACCCCTCCACTTT. Protein sequence: CASSTDRDSPLHF.

The chain carries TRBV6-2 or TRBV6-3 and TRBJ2-5, with 16 bases fitting TRBD2. The CDR3 totals 19 residues. The V gene end was trimmed by 0 bases and the J gene end by 5 bases; junction bases not matched to a gene: 9. Germline values: CDR1 MNHEY, CDR2 SVGEGT. The CDR3 nucleotides read TGTGCCAGCAGTTACTCGTCGGGACTAGCGGGGGGGCCACCTGAGACCCAGTACTTC. It codes for CASSYSSGLAGGPPETQYF.

The V and J genes are TRBV6-5 and TRBJ1-2, with D possibly being TRBD1 (5 bases). Per germline, CDR1 MNHEY and CDR2 SVGAGI. Deletions cut 6 bases from V and 6 bases from J, with 14 bases between. The CDR3 extends over 13 amino acids. CDR3 nucleotide sequence: TGTGCCAGCAGGGCCGGGGGGAGAAATGGCTACACCTTC. This codes for CASRAGGRNGYTF.

This chain connects TRBV3-1 (or the pseudogene TRBV3-2) to TRBJ1-1, with 11 bases aligning to TRBD1. This CDR3 region has 16 residues. V lost 1 base, J lost 4 bases, and 5 bases stayed unmatched. Germline-derived CDR1 and CDR2 are LGHDT and YNNKEL (reference sequence). The DNA of the CDR3 is TGTGCCAGCAGCCAAGTTGCAGGACAGGGGGCCACTGAAGCTTTCTTT. This codes for CASSQVAGQGATEAFF.